Listed here are 17 T cell receptor beta chains from one sample, sequenced in a study of cytomegalovirus exposure and HLA in healthy donors. PCR primers comprised 60 Vbeta and 13 Jbeta primers. Assay used: immunoSEQ multiplex PCR; TCRdb lists only in-frame clones, some missing. The profile covers about 110,000 clones, with about 74% appearing a single time and roughly 5% taken by the ten largest. Source material: PBMCs. Receptors were obtained from a female donor in good health and CMV-seropositive.

This clone was counted a single time. This chain joins TRBV19 and TRBJ1-2, with D perhaps TRBD1 (5 bases). The ends were cut back, 6 bases at V and 0 bases at J, with 14 bases in the middle. The CDR3 is 15 amino acids. The germline CDR1 and CDR2 sequences are LNHDA and SQIVND (reference sequence). The CDR3 nucleotides read TGTGCCAGTAGGGTCGGGGGAGCGACTAACTATGGCTACACCTTC. It codes for CASRVGGATNYGYTF. Using reference TRBV19 and TRBJ1-2 for the parts outside the CDR3, the full variable domain is DGGITQSPKYLFRKEGQNVTLSCEQNLNHDAMYWYRQDPGQGLRLIYYSQIVNDFQKGDIAEGYSVSREKKESFPLTVTSAQKNPTAFYLCASRVGGATNYGYTFGSGTRLTVV.

The V gene is TRBV10-3, the J gene TRBJ2-1; 9 bases align to TRBD2. V lost 4 bases to trimming and J lost 4 bases; unmatched junction nucleotides: 8. Germline CDR1 ENHRY, CDR2 SYGVKD. This CDR3 is 16 amino acids long. The CDR3 sequence: CAISGSVTSGYNEQFF. In DNA, the CDR3 is TGTGCCATCAGTGGATCCGTGACTAGCGGTTACAATGAGCAGTTCTTC.

The rearrangement joins TRBV11-2 to TRBJ1-3; unclear D gene. CDR3 length: 14 amino acids. CDR1 is SGHAT and CDR2 is FQNNGV in the germline V gene. V was trimmed by 3 bases and J by 2 bases, leaving 8 bases between them. CDR3 DNA: TGTGCCAGCAGCTTGGGCACCACTGGAAACACCATATATTTT. Its translation is CASSLGTTGNTIYF.

V usage is TRBV4-2 and J usage is TRBJ2-1, with 8 bases matching TRBD1. The CDR3 is 15 amino acids. V trimming: 3 bases; J trimming: 2 bases; junction bases outside the gene matches: 3. Germline assignment: CDR1 LGHNA and CDR2 YNFKEQ. In DNA, the CDR3 is TGTGCCAGCAGCCAGGACAGGGACCCCTACAATGAGCAGTTCTTC. It specifies CASSQDRDPYNEQFF.

The CDR3 region is CASSQGPGARGDEQYF. The CDR3 coding sequence is TGCGCCAGCAGCCAGGGACCGGGGGCCCGGGGGGACGAGCAGTACTTC. The chain couples TRBV4-1 to TRBJ2-7; D is possibly TRBD2 (7 bases). The CDR3 extends over 16 amino acids. Trimming cost V 3 bases and J 5 bases, with 20 bases left between them. Germline V gene lookup returns CDR1 MGHRA and CDR2 YSYEKL.

The chain has TRBV7-9 and TRBJ2-7, with D tentatively TRBD1 (6 bases). Deletions cut 1 base from V and 6 bases from J, with 10 bases between. This CDR3 is 13 amino acids long. The germline gives CDR1 SEHNR, CDR2 FQNEAQ (reference sequence). The CDR3 protein is CASSLGTVREQYF. The DNA for the CDR3 is TGTGCCAGCAGCTTAGGGACAGTTCGCGAGCAGTACTTC.

The rearrangement links TRBV7-2 to TRBJ1-1; 11 bases are shared with TRBD1. Germline V gene sequence: CDR1 SGHTA, CDR2 FQGNSA. This CDR3 comprises 17 residues. Losses at the gene ends were 4 bases for V and 4 bases for J; bases not matched to a gene: 11. CDR3 loop: CASSSGQGDLLGTEAFF. The CDR3 nucleotides read TGTGCCAGCAGCTCGGGACAGGGGGATCTTTTAGGCACTGAAGCTTTCTTT.

The chain employs TRBV7-2 and TRBJ1-1; D gene ambiguous. Germline V gene lookup returns CDR1 SGHTA and CDR2 FQGNSA. V dropped 2 bases and J dropped 1 base, with 8 bases sitting between them. This CDR3 has 14 residues. CDR3 nucleotide sequence: TGTGCCAGCAGCTTACGACACCAGAACACTGAAGCTTTCTTT. It encodes CASSLRHQNTEAFF.

This rearrangement joins TRBV9 to TRBJ1-1, with D perhaps TRBD1 (5 bases). Deletions cut 0 bases from V and 0 bases from J, with 6 bases between. The CDR3 contains 14 residues. Germline V lookup: CDR1 SGDLS, CDR2 YYNGEE. The CDR3 DNA reads as TGTGCCAGCAGCGTAGCGACAGTGAACACTGAAGCTTTCTTT. It is translated as CASSVATVNTEAFF.

V is TRBV5-1 and J is TRBJ2-5, with 9 bases identical to TRBD1. CDR3 size: 18 residues. The J segment lost 5 bases and the V segment lost 3 bases, leaving 17 bases of the junction unmatched. Germline V CDR1 and CDR2: SGHRS, YFSETQ. As DNA, the CDR3 is TGCGCCAGCAGCTCAGCCCCAATTCGGGACAGGGTCCGGGAGACCCAGTACTTC. This translates into CASSSAPIRDRVRETQYF.

The rearrangement links TRBV29-1 to TRBJ2-5, with 7 nucleotides matching TRBD1. TRBJ2-7 explains the end of the DNA better; the J call may be wrong. Germline V gene sequence: CDR1 SQVTM, CDR2 ANQGSEA. The CDR3 sequence is 11 residues long. CDR3: CSAGQTYEQYF. The CDR3 DNA reads TGCAGCGCGGGACAGACCTACGAGCAGTACTTC.

This rearrangement joins TRBV6-1 to TRBJ2-7; 10 bases map to TRBD1. The CDR3 sequence is 15 residues long. Unmatched junction bases numbered 5, after V lost 4 bases and J lost 2 bases. The germline V gene encodes CDR1 MNHNS and CDR2 SASEGT. The CDR3 reads CASSVTGTGAYEQYF. CDR3 in DNA: TGTGCCAGCAGTGTAACCGGGACAGGGGCCTACGAGCAGTACTTC.

The chain recombines TRBV4-1 with TRBJ2-5; D unclear. Trimming took off 0 bases at V and 5 bases at J, with 13 bases between the two ends. Germline V lookup: CDR1 MGHRA, CDR2 YSYEKL. The CDR3 contains 15 residues. CDR3 amino acids: CASSQDRIVSETQYF. The CDR3 coding sequence is TGCGCCAGCAGCCAAGATAGAATCGTGTCCGAGACCCAGTACTTC.

V and J are TRBV19 and TRBJ2-2, with 10 bases identical to TRBD2. Unmatched junction bases numbered 12, after V lost 4 bases and J lost 7 bases. Germline lookup yields CDR1 LNHDA and CDR2 SQIVND (reference sequence). The CDR3 is 17 amino acids. The CDR3: CASSNQPVVAGGGELFF. CDR3 coding DNA: TGTGCCAGTAGTAACCAACCGGTGGTAGCGGGAGGCGGGGAGCTGTTTTTT.

The rearrangement links TRBV6-5 to TRBJ2-2, with 13 bases matching TRBD2. CDR3 length: 15 residues. V shed 8 bases, J shed 4 bases, and the junction held 4 bases outside the gene matches. The germline V gene encodes CDR1 MNHEY and CDR2 SVGAGI. The CDR3 DNA follows: TGTGCCAGCGGGAGACTAGCGGGGGGCACCGGGGAGCTGTTTTTT. Its protein product is CASGRLAGGTGELFF.

Comments on this clone: Other nucleotide sequences from this sample produce the same CDR3. The chain carries TRBV30 and TRBJ1-5; D perhaps matches TRBD1 (5 bases). The ends were cut back, 2 bases at V and 2 bases at J, with 16 bases in the middle. CDR1 and CDR2 (germline): GTSNPN, SVGIG (reference sequence). The CDR3 loop spans 16 amino acids. The CDR3 loop reads CAWSQVAGPGNQPQHF. Written as DNA, the CDR3 is TGTGCCTGGAGTCAAGTAGCGGGGCCTGGCAATCAGCCCCAGCATTTT.

The chain recombines TRBV6-1 with TRBJ2-3, with D maybe TRBD2 (5 bases). Per germline, CDR1 MNHNS and CDR2 SASEGT. Trimming stripped 1 base from V and 4 bases from J, with 15 bases between. The CDR3 contains 16 residues. CDR3 amino acids: CASSEGTLSYSDTQYF. The DNA of the CDR3 is TGTGCCAGCAGTGAAGGGACTCTGTCCTACTCAGATACGCAGTATTTT.